These 15 T cell receptor beta chains originate from one sample sequenced in a study of shared clonotypes between healthy human individuals. Data came from immunoSEQ multiplex PCR; TCRdb stores just in-frame clones and leaves some out. The table includes millions of clones, 90% to 95% detected once. Sequencing used naive CD4+ T cells from PBMCs. Subset here: CD45RA+ positively selected. The source of these receptors is a man younger than 35 in good health. Some clones in this sample may be carry-over from other donors' samples.

This chain uses TRBV10-1 with TRBJ2-2, with a weak D call TRBD2 (6 bases). Germline V CDR1 and CDR2: WNHNN, SYGVQD (reference sequence). V shed 4 bases and J shed 0 bases, with 9 bases lying between them. The CDR3 runs 15 residues. In DNA, the CDR3 is TGCGCCAGCAGTGTGGACTACCCGAACACCGGGGAGCTGTTTTTT. The encoded protein is CASSVDYPNTGELFF.

The chain carries TRBV9 and TRBJ2-1, with no clear D. V lost 0 bases, J lost 8 bases, and 9 bases lay in between. The germline CDR1 and CDR2 sequences are SGDLS and YYNGEE. This CDR3 has 13 amino acids. CDR3 protein: CASSVARVDEQFF. The CDR3 region has the DNA TGTGCCAGCAGCGTAGCTAGGGTGGATGAGCAGTTCTTC.

The V and J genes are TRBV7-3 and TRBJ2-6, with unresolved D. V was shortened by 8 bases and J by 0 bases, with 8 bases between the two germline ends. Germline CDR1 reads SGHTA; CDR2 reads FQGTGA. The CDR3 has 14 amino acids. The CDR3 DNA reads TGTGCCAGCGGGGATTCCTCTGGGGCCAACGTCCTGACTTTC. Translated, it gives CASGDSSGANVLTF.

This chain links TRBV15 with TRBJ1-1; D call uncertain. Germline V lookup: CDR1 LNHNV, CDR2 YYDKDF (reference sequence). Between the trimmed V and J ends, which lost 0 bases and 4 bases, there was a span of 12 bases. The CDR3 is 15 amino acids. DNA of the CDR3: TGTGCCACCAGCAGAGATAGTGGCGCGGCCACTGAAGCTTTCTTT. This gives the protein CATSRDSGAATEAFF.

This clone was detected once. In DNA, the CDR3 is TGTGCCAGCAGTCCTCAAGAGACCCAGTACTTC. It codes for CASSPQETQYF. The chain employs TRBV27 and TRBJ2-5; D ambiguous. With 5 bases removed from V and 2 bases from J, the gap between germline ends came to 3 bases. The CDR3 totals 11 residues. Per germline, CDR1 MNHEY and CDR2 SMNVEV (reference sequence).

This clone came up once. The rearrangement joins TRBV29-1 to TRBJ2-5; tentatively, D is TRBD1 (5 bases). This CDR3 region has 12 residues. The V and J ends lost 4 bases and 5 bases respectively, with 11 bases between them. CDR1 and CDR2 from the germline V gene are SQVTM and ANQGSEA. In nucleotides, the CDR3 is TGCAGCGTTGTCTACAGGTTGGAGACCCAGTACTTC. This translates into CSVVYRLETQYF.

The sample holds a few counts of this clone. The genes are TRBV29-1 and TRBJ1-1; 7 nucleotides align to TRBD1. Per the germline V gene, CDR1 is SQVTM and CDR2 is ANQGSEA. Trimming removed 6 bases from V and 4 bases from J; junction bases left unmatched: 8. The CDR3 extends over 13 amino acids. The CDR3 region is CSVEEGQSTEAFF. CDR3 coding DNA: TGCAGCGTCGAGGAGGGACAGTCCACTGAAGCTTTCTTT.

This sequence joins TRBV6-1 and TRBJ1-2; D is unclear. Trimming left V 2 bases short and J 3 bases short, with 16 bases between. The germline V gene has CDR1 MNHNS and CDR2 SASEGT. CDR3 length: 16 amino acids. The CDR3 nucleotides are TGTGCCAGCAGTGAACGGGCAGGACCGACCTACTATGGCTACACCTTC. Protein product: CASSERAGPTYYGYTF.

CDR3: CASSLPSPILMQYF. The CDR3 DNA is TGTGCCAGCAGCTTACCTAGCCCGATACTGATGCAGTATTTT. The chain carries TRBV11-2 and TRBJ2-3; D might be TRBD2 (5 bases). V lost 2 bases and J 11 bases, leaving 17 bases between the germline ends. The CDR3 contains 14 residues. Per germline, CDR1 SGHAT and CDR2 FQNNGV.

Regarding this clone: The sample has other DNA sequences that encode this CDR3 too. V and J are TRBV18 and TRBJ2-5, with TRBD1 as a possible D gene (6 bases). The CDR3 contains 14 residues. Trimming left V 1 base short and J 1 base short, with 7 bases between. Germline V gene sequence: CDR1 KGHSH, CDR2 LQKENI. CDR3 loop: CASSPRDTQETQYF. The CDR3 DNA follows: TGTGCCAGCTCACCACGGGACACCCAAGAGACCCAGTACTTC.

The chain recombines TRBV7-8 with TRBJ2-7; no clear D gene. The CDR3 has 16 amino acids. Germline V gene sequence: CDR1 SGHVS, CDR2 FQNEAQ. Trimming shortened V by 4 bases and J by 2 bases, and 18 bases separated the two germline ends. The CDR3 nucleotides are TGTGCCAGCAGCTCGGTACTCTGGTTAGGACCCTACGAGCAGTACTTC. As protein: CASSSVLWLGPYEQYF.

Details on this clone: Other DNA sequences in the sample encode the same CDR3. The J gene is TRBJ2-7, the V gene TRBV7-3; D is uncertain. The V gene's germline CDR1 is SGHTA and CDR2 FQGTGA. The V end lost 2 bases, the J end lost 4 bases, and 15 bases lay between the germline ends. This CDR3 region has 15 residues. The CDR3 DNA follows: TGTGCCAGCAGCTTAGGGTCAGGTTCTAGTTACGAGCAGTACTTC. This encodes CASSLGSGSSYEQYF.

The chain has TRBV9 and TRBJ2-7; 13 bases map to TRBD2. CDR3 length: 18 residues. V shed 3 bases, J shed 2 bases, and the junction held 11 bases outside the gene matches. The germline V gene has CDR1 SGDLS and CDR2 YYNGEE. CDR3 sequence (DNA): TGTGCCAGCAGCGGCGATCGGACTAGCGGGAGAGGCCCCTACGAGCAGTACTTC. Translating it yields CASSGDRTSGRGPYEQYF.

Note on this clone: This CDR3 is also generated by other DNA sequences in the sample. CDR3 coding DNA: TGTGCCAGCAGCTTGGGTAGGGCCTACGAGCAGTACTTC. It encodes CASSLGRAYEQYF. V usage is TRBV5-6 and J usage is TRBJ2-7; D ambiguous. Germline V CDR1 and CDR2: SGHDT, YYEEEE. The V gene lost 0 bases and the J gene lost 2 bases, with 6 bases spanning the gap. The CDR3 covers 13 residues.

The chain uses TRBV7-2 and TRBJ2-7; TRBD2 matches 11 bases. Germline V gene lookup returns CDR1 SGHTA and CDR2 FQGNSA. This CDR3 is 16 amino acids long. Germline trimming cut 5 bases from V and 3 bases from J; bases unmatched to any gene: 9. The CDR3 region is CASSRRGGTSGYEQYF. CDR3 DNA: TGTGCCAGCAGCAGGAGGGGTGGGACTAGCGGCTACGAGCAGTACTTC.